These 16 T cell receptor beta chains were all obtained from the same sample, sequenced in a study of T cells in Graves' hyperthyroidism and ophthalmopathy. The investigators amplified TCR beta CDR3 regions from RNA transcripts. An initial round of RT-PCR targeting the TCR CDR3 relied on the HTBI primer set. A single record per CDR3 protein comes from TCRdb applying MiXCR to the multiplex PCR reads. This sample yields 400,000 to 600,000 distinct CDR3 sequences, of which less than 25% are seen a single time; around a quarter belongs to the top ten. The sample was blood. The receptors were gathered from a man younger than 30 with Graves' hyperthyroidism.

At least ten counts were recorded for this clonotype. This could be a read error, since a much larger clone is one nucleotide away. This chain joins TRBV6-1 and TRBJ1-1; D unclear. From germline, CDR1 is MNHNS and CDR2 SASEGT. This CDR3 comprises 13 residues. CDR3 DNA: TGTGCCGGCAGTGCAGCCTTGAACACTGAAGCTTTCTTT. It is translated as CAGSAALNTEAFF.

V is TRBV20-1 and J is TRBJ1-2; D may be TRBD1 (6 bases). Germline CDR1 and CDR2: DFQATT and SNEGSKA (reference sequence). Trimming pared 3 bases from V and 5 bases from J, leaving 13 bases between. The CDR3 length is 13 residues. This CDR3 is CSASEGGKYGYTF. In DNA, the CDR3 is TGCAGTGCTAGCGAGGGGGGGAAATATGGCTACACCTTC.

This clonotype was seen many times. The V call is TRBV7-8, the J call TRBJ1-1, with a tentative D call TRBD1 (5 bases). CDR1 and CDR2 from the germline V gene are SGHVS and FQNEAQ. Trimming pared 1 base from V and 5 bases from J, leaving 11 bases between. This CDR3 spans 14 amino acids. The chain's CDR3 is CASSLDRDRTEAFF. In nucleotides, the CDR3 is TGTGCCAGCAGCTTAGATCGGGACCGGACTGAAGCTTTCTTT.

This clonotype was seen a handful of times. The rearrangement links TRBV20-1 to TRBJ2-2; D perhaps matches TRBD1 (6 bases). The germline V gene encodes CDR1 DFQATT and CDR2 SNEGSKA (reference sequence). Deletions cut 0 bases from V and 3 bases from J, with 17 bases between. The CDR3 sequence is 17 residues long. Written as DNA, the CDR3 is TGCAGTGCTAGAGATAGTCCTAGGGGGTTGGACACCGGGGAGCTGTTTTTT. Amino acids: CSARDSPRGLDTGELFF.

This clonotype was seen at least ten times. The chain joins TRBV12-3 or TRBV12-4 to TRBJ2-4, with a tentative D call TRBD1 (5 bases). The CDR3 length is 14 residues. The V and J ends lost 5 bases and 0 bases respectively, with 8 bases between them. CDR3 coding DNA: TGTGCCAGCAGTCACAGGCTAGCCAAAAACATTCAGTACTTC. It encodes CASSHRLAKNIQYF.

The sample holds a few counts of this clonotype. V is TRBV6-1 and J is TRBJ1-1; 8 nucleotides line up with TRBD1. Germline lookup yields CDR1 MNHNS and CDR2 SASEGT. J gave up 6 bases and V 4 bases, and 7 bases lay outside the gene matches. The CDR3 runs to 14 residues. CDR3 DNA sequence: TGTGCCAGCAGTGGACGACAGGGGACCCCTGAAGCTTTCTTT. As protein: CASSGRQGTPEAFF.

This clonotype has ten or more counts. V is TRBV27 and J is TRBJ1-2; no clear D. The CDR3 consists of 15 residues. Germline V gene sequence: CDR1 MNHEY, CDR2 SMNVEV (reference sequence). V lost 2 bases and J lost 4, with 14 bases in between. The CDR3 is CASSLGVNDFYGYTF. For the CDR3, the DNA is TGTGCCAGCAGTTTAGGGGTCAACGATTTCTATGGCTACACCTTC.

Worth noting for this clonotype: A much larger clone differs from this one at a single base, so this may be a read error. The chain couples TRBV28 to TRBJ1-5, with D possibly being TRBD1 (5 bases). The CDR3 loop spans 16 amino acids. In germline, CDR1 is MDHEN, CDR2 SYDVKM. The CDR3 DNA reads TGTGCCAGCAGTTTCCGGAGTCCGAGGGGCAATCAGCCCCATCATTTT. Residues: CASSFRSPRGNQPHHF.

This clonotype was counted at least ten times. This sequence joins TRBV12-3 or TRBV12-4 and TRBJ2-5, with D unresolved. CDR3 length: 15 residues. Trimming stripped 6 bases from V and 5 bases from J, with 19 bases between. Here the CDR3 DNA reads TGTGCCAGCAGCCCCTCCACTTCCTACGGTGAGACCCAGTACTTC. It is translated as CASSPSTSYGETQYF.

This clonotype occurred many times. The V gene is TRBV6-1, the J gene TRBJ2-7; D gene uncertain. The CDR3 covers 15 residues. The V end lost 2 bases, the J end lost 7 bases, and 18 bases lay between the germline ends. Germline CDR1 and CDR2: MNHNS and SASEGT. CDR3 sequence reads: CASSEIALPAQEQYF. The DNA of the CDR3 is TGTGCCAGCAGTGAAATTGCACTACCGGCGCAGGAGCAGTACTTC.

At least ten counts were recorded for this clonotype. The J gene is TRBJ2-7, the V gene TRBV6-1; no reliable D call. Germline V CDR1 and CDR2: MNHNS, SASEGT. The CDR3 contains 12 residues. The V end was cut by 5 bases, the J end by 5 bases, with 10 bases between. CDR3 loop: CASSTTSDEQYF. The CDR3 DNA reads TGTGCCAGCAGTACCACTTCCGACGAGCAGTACTTC.

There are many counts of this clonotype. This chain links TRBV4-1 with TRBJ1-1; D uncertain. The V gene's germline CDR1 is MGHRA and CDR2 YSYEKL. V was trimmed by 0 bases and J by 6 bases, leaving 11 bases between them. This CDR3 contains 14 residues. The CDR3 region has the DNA TGCGCCAGCAGCCAAGATGGCCCTCTATCTGAAGCTTTCTTT. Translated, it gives CASSQDGPLSEAFF.

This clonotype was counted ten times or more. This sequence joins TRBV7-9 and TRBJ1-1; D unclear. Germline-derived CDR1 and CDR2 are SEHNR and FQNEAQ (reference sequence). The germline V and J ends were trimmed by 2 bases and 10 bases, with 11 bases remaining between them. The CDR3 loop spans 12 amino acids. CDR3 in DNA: TGTGCCAGCAGCTTAAGTGGGGAGGGAGCTTTCTTT. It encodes CASSLSGEGAFF.

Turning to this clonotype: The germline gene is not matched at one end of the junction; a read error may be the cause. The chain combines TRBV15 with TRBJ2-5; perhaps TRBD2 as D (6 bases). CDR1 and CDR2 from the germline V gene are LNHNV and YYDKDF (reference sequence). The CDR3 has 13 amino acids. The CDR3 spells CSTCSFAGETQYF. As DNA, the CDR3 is TGTTCCACCTGCAGTTTCGCGGGGGAGACCCAGTACTTC.

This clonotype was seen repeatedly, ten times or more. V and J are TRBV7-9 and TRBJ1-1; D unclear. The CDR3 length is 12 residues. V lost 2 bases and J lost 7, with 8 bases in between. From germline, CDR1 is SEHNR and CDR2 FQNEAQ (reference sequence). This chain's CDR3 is CASSLPGNEAFF. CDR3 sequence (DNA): TGTGCCAGCAGCTTACCCGGGAATGAAGCTTTCTTT.

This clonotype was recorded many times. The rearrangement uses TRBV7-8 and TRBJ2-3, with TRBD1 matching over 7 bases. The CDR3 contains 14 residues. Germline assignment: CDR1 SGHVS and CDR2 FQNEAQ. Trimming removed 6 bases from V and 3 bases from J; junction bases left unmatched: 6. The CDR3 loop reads CASSRTGATDTQYF. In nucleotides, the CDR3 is TGTGCCAGCAGTCGAACAGGGGCGACAGATACGCAGTATTTT.